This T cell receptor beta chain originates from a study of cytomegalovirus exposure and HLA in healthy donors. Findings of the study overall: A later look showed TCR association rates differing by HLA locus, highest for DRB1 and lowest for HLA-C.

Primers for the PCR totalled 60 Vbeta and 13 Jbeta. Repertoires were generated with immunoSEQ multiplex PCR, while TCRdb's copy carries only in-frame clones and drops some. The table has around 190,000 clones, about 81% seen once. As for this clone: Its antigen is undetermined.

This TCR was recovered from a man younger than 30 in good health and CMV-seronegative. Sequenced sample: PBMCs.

The CDR3 nucleotides are TGTGCCAGCAGTTTACAGGGGGCTGACTATGGCTACACCTTC. Translation gives CASSLQGADYGYTF. The chain uses TRBV27 and TRBJ1-2; 8 nucleotides align to TRBD1. V shed 2 bases, J shed 3 bases, and the junction held 2 bases outside the gene matches. CDR3 length: 14 amino acids. Looked up from germline, CDR1 is MNHEY and CDR2 is SMNVEV (reference sequence).